Each of the 28 T cell receptor beta chains below was sequenced from the same sample in a study of blood T cell repertoires in COVID-19. The assay was immunoSEQ multiplex PCR, and TCRdb's table has in-frame clones only and misses some. The data show 310,000 or so clones, around 84% seen once. Input material: peripheral blood. The receptors here all came from a man aged 65-85 years with acute or convalescent COVID-19.

V usage is TRBV4-3 and J usage is TRBJ2-3, with D possibly being TRBD2 (5 bases). CDR1 and CDR2 from the germline V gene are LGHNA and YSLEER. The CDR3 length is 16 residues. The ends were cut back, 4 bases at V and 4 bases at J, with 18 bases in the middle. In DNA, the CDR3 is TGCGCCAGCAGCCGGATTCTAGTGGACTCCTCAGATACGCAGTATTTT. Protein product: CASSRILVDSSDTQYF.

This chain uses TRBV7-4 with TRBJ1-5, with D unresolved. This CDR3 is built from 15 residues. Germline assignment: CDR1 SGHVT and CDR2 SQSDAQ. V was clipped by 1 base and J by 0 bases, with 7 bases between them. The CDR3 DNA is TGTGCCAGCAGCTTAGACAGAGATAGCAATCAGCCCCAGCATTTT. It is translated as CASSLDRDSNQPQHF.

This clone was observed a single time. This sequence joins TRBV24-1 and TRBJ2-5; 13 bases match TRBD2. Trimming cost V 4 bases and J 6 bases; bases outside gene matches: 7. Germline CDR1 is KGHDR and CDR2 is SFDVKD. This CDR3 region has 16 residues. DNA of the CDR3: TGTGCCACCAGTGAACCCTGGACTAGCGGGAGACAGACCCAGTACTTC. Protein: CATSEPWTSGRQTQYF.

The V call is TRBV6-5, the J call TRBJ2-7; 8 nucleotides align to TRBD1. V trimming: 5 bases; J trimming: 4 bases; junction bases outside the gene matches: 7. Per germline, CDR1 MNHEY and CDR2 SVGAGI. The CDR3 spans 14 residues. In nucleotides, the CDR3 is TGTGCCAGCAGTAAACGGACAGGGTGGTACGAGCAGTACTTC. Translating gives CASSKRTGWYEQYF.

The V gene is TRBV11-3, the J gene TRBJ2-2; a possible D gene is TRBD1 (5 bases). The germline gives CDR1 SGHNT, CDR2 YENEEA. Trimming removed 4 bases at V and 4 bases at J, with 13 bases between. The length of the CDR3 is 15 residues. The CDR3 loop is CASSSTGAGTGELFF. CDR3 bases: TGTGCCAGCAGCTCCACTGGGGCTGGCACCGGGGAGCTGTTTTTT.

CDR3 nucleotides: TGTGCCACCAGCAGTCGTACAGGGTTGGGAGAGACCCAGTACTTC. Translated, it gives CATSSRTGLGETQYF. V gene TRBV15 combines with J gene TRBJ2-5, with D possibly TRBD1 on 6 matching bases. In germline, CDR1 is LNHNV, CDR2 YYDKDF (reference sequence). This CDR3 region has 15 residues. Between the trimmed V and J ends, which lost 3 bases and 4 bases, there was a span of 15 bases.

In its sample, this clone was seen a few times. The chain recombines TRBV7-3 with TRBJ1-2; tentative D call: TRBD1 (6 bases). Germline lookup yields CDR1 SGHTA and CDR2 FQGTGA. The CDR3 sequence is 13 residues long. Trimming cost V 5 bases and J 4 bases, with 11 bases left between them. The CDR3 spells CASSLRGTYGYTF. For the CDR3, the DNA is TGTGCCAGCAGCCTCAGGGGAACCTATGGCTACACCTTC.

J is TRBJ2-2 and V is TRBV9, with TRBD2 matching 8 bases. Germline CDR1 SGDLS, CDR2 YYNGEE. The J segment lost 5 bases and the V segment lost 0 bases, leaving 3 bases of the junction unmatched. This CDR3 spans 15 amino acids. The CDR3, as DNA: TGTGCCAGCAGCGTAGGTAGCGGGGAAACCGGGGAGCTGTTTTTT. Protein: CASSVGSGETGELFF.

CDR3 DNA sequence: TGTGCCAGCAGCTTAGACGATGGGGGACAGGGAGATGGCTACACCTTC. As protein: CASSLDDGGQGDGYTF. The chain employs TRBV7-9 and TRBJ1-2; 9 bases are a match to TRBD1. J was trimmed by 6 bases and V by 1 base; bases with no gene match: 9. Looked up from germline, CDR1 is SEHNR and CDR2 is FQNEAQ (reference sequence). The length of the CDR3 is 16 residues.

V is TRBV5-1 and J is TRBJ1-4; D might be TRBD1 (5 bases). The CDR3 loop spans 14 amino acids. CDR1 SGHRS and CDR2 YFSETQ come from the germline V gene. Trimming took off 2 bases at V and 4 bases at J, with 9 bases between the two ends. The CDR3 here is CASSFGAVNEKLFF. The CDR3, as DNA: TGCGCCAGCAGCTTTGGGGCAGTTAATGAAAAACTGTTTTTT. The whole variable domain, filled in from reference TRBV5-1 and TRBJ1-4, reads KAGVTQTPRYLIKTRGQQVTLSCSPISGHRSVSWYQQTPGQGLQFLFEYFSETQRNKGNFPGRFSGRQFSNSRSEMNVSTLELGDSALYLCASSFGAVNEKLFFGSGTQLSVL.

The gene calls are TRBV9 and TRBJ1-1; 10 bases are a match to TRBD1. Trimming at V came to 4 bases and at J to 8 bases, leaving 5 bases not matched to a gene. The germline V gene has CDR1 SGDLS and CDR2 YYNGEE. This CDR3 has 13 amino acids. The CDR3 DNA reads as TGTGCCAGCAGCTTACGGGGACAGGGGGAAGCTTTCTTT. It translates to CASSLRGQGEAFF.

This chain joins TRBV27 and TRBJ1-4; 11 positions agree with TRBD1. The CDR3 length is 16 residues. Germline V lookup: CDR1 MNHEY, CDR2 SMNVEV (reference sequence). Germline trimming cut 4 bases from V and 8 bases from J; bases unmatched to any gene: 9. CDR3: CASSSRTGGAREKLFF. The CDR3 coding sequence is TGTGCCAGCAGTTCACGGACAGGGGGCGCGCGGGAAAAACTGTTTTTT.

This chain joins TRBV7-9 and TRBJ2-7; 7 bases fit TRBD1. V shed 1 base, J shed 0 bases, and the junction held 15 bases outside the gene matches. CDR3 length equals 19 residues. Germline lookup yields CDR1 SEHNR and CDR2 FQNEAQ (reference sequence). CDR3 DNA sequence: TGTGCCAGCAGCTTAGATCCCCGGGACAGACTAACTTTCTCCTACGAGCAGTACTTC. Residues: CASSLDPRDRLTFSYEQYF.

This chain links TRBV29-1 with TRBJ1-2; D uncertain. From germline, CDR1 is SQVTM and CDR2 ANQGSEA. This CDR3 region has 12 residues. Trimming left V 5 bases short and J 4 bases short, with 11 bases between. This CDR3 reads CSVWPDSYGYTF. In nucleotides, the CDR3 is TGCAGCGTTTGGCCCGATTCCTATGGCTACACCTTC.

The chain couples TRBV6-2 or TRBV6-3 to TRBJ1-1; 7 bases agree with TRBD1. Germline-derived CDR1 and CDR2 are MNHEY and SVGEGT. After removal of 4 bases from V and 4 bases from J, the junction contained 9 bases not matched to a gene. The CDR3 is made up of 15 amino acids. The CDR3 is CASSLTQGIITEAFF. The DNA of the CDR3 is TGTGCCAGCAGTTTGACACAGGGGATAATCACTGAAGCTTTCTTT.

The chain carries TRBV6-6 and TRBJ2-4, with 9 positions matching TRBD2. The CDR3 contains 13 residues. Germline values: CDR1 MNHNY, CDR2 SVGAGI (reference sequence). The ends lost 0 bases at V and 10 bases at J; junction bases unmatched: 1. The CDR3 DNA reads TGTGCCAGCAGTTACTCGCTAGCGGGGATTCAGTACTTC. Its translation: CASSYSLAGIQYF.

The V and J genes are TRBV28 and TRBJ2-4; 8 bases fit TRBD1. Germline loops: CDR1 MDHEN, CDR2 SYDVKM. The length of the CDR3 is 14 residues. V dropped 4 bases and J dropped 9; count of bases not matched to a gene: 8. The CDR3 reads CASSSQGAGGIQYF. DNA for the CDR3: TGTGCCAGCAGTTCTCAGGGGGCAGGTGGCATTCAGTACTTC.

V gene TRBV7-9 combines with J gene TRBJ2-1, with 8 bases lining up with TRBD2. The CDR3 sequence is 15 residues long. After removal of 7 bases from V and 7 bases from J, the junction contained 12 bases not matched to a gene. Germline V gives CDR1 SEHNR, CDR2 FQNEAQ (reference sequence). DNA of the CDR3: TGTGCCAGCATCCCTCGGGCGGGAGGTTTAAATGAGCAGTTCTTC. As protein: CASIPRAGGLNEQFF.

In its sample, this clone was seen a few times. The gene calls are TRBV19 and TRBJ2-1, with D tentatively TRBD1 (6 bases). The CDR3 extends over 15 amino acids. Trimming took off 9 bases at V and 3 bases at J, with 18 bases between the two ends. Per germline, CDR1 LNHDA and CDR2 SQIVND (reference sequence). The CDR3 is CASRLRDTSYNEQFF. For the CDR3, the DNA is TGTGCCAGCAGATTACGGGACACGAGCTACAATGAGCAGTTCTTC.

The rearrangement uses TRBV3-1 (or the pseudogene TRBV3-2) and TRBJ1-3; tentatively, D is TRBD1 (6 bases). Germline CDR1 is LGHDT and CDR2 is YNNKEL (reference sequence). Trimming cost V 2 bases and J 3 bases, with 17 bases left between them. This CDR3 region has 17 residues. The CDR3 region is CASSQSFHRADGNTIYF. The CDR3 bases are TGTGCCAGCAGCCAATCGTTTCACAGGGCGGATGGAAACACCATATATTTT.

The rearrangement joins TRBV11-2 to TRBJ2-1; 11 bases line up with TRBD2. The germline V gene has CDR1 SGHAT and CDR2 FQNNGV. This CDR3 is built from 18 residues. V lost 1 base to trimming and J lost 5 bases; unmatched junction nucleotides: 10. In nucleotides, the CDR3 is TGTGCCAGCAGCTTAGCCTCTTTCACTAGCGGGAGAAACAATGAGCAGTTCTTC. This sequence encodes CASSLASFTSGRNNEQFF. Supplemented by reference TRBV11-2 and TRBJ2-1, the full variable domain reads EAGVAQSPRYKIIEKRQSVAFWCNPISGHATLYWYQQILGQGPKLLIQFQNNGVVDDSQLPKDRFSAERLKGVDSTLKIQPAKLEDSAVYLCASSLASFTSGRNNEQFFGPGTRLTVL.

V usage is TRBV12-3 or TRBV12-4 and J usage is TRBJ1-2; 7 positions match TRBD1. This CDR3 has 11 amino acids. Losses at the gene ends were 10 bases for V and 4 bases for J; bases not matched to a gene: 3. CDR3 protein: CATGTAYGYTF. As DNA, the CDR3 is TGTGCCACCGGGACAGCCTATGGCTACACCTTC.

The chain has TRBV21-1 and TRBJ2-7; the D segment call TRBD1 is taken from the table without a DNA check. TRBV21-1 is termed a pseudogene. The CDR3 contains 14 residues. The CDR3 protein is CASRGNDRGNEQYF. In DNA, the CDR3 is TGTGCCAGCAGAGGTAATGACAGGGGTAACGAGCAGTACTTC.

CDR3 sequence (DNA): TGTGCCAGCAGCTTCGGGAGACGCGGCACCGGGGAGCTGTTTTTT. Protein: CASSFGRRGTGELFF. The genes are TRBV7-2 and TRBJ2-2; a possible D gene is TRBD2 (6 bases). Germline lookup yields CDR1 SGHTA and CDR2 FQGNSA. V shed 3 bases and J shed 4 bases, with 12 bases lying between them. The CDR3 has 15 residues.

The chain is built from TRBV5-4 and TRBJ2-3; D remains unclear. Trimming took off 3 bases at V and 6 bases at J, with 11 bases between the two ends. The CDR3 consists of 13 residues. Germline values: CDR1 SGHNT, CDR2 YYREEE (reference sequence). DNA of the CDR3: TGTGCCAGCAGCTCCCGACCCGGGGATACGCAGTATTTT. It translates to CASSSRPGDTQYF.

The chain carries TRBV4-2 and TRBJ2-7, with 7 bases lining up with TRBD1. The CDR3 contains 14 residues. Germline V gene data show CDR1 as LGHNA and CDR2 as YNFKEQ. V was pared by 4 bases and J by 3 bases, with 6 bases of the junction left unmatched. CDR3 DNA: TGTGCCAGCAGCCCGGGACAGAATAACTACGAGCAGTACTTC. As protein: CASSPGQNNYEQYF.

For the CDR3, the DNA is TGTGCCAGCAGACAGGGATTGGCCGGGGAGCTGTTTTTT. It yields the protein CASRQGLAGELFF. V is TRBV18 and J is TRBJ2-2, with TRBD1 matching 7 bases. This CDR3 is 13 amino acids long. V gave up 8 bases and J gave up 6 bases; unmatched junction bases: 6. Germline assignment: CDR1 KGHSH and CDR2 LQKENI.

The CDR3 region is CASSSWLAGGLNTGELFF. Here the CDR3 DNA reads TGTGCCAGCAGTTCATGGCTAGCGGGGGGGCTGAACACCGGGGAGCTGTTTTTT. The J gene is TRBJ2-2, the V gene TRBV6-2 or TRBV6-3; TRBD2 matches at 12 bases. Germline CDR1 MNHEY, CDR2 SVGEGT. The CDR3 contains 18 residues. V was pared by 4 bases and J by 1 base, with 7 bases of the junction left unmatched.